The 17 T cell receptor beta chains presented below share a single source sample, sequenced in a study of T cell changes during pregnancy in multiple sclerosis. Profiled with immunoSEQ multiplex PCR; TCRdb holds only in-frame clones, not every one. The sample lists 9,000 to 10,000 clones; nearly 85% were seen once. Sample: CD8+ T cells from peripheral blood mononuclear cells, taken in the third trimester of pregnancy. The origin of the receptors is a female donor in good health, enrolled as a control in a pregnancy study.

This sequence joins TRBV7-3 and TRBJ2-3; 10 positions agree with TRBD2. Germline V gene lookup returns CDR1 SGHTA and CDR2 FQGTGA. This CDR3 has 15 amino acids. V lost 2 bases and J lost 3; bases outside the gene matches: 2. The CDR3 here is CASSLPSGGTDTQYF. The DNA of the CDR3 is TGTGCCAGCAGCTTACCTAGCGGGGGTACAGATACGCAGTATTTT.

The gene calls are TRBV27 and TRBJ2-7; a weak D match, TRBD2 (6 bases). Germline V gives CDR1 MNHEY, CDR2 SMNVEV (reference sequence). Deletions cut 5 bases from V and 7 bases from J, with 15 bases between. This CDR3 region has 13 residues. The CDR3 nucleotides read TGTGCCAGCAGTCTGGGGGGATCCCTGGAGCAGTACTTC. Protein product: CASSLGGSLEQYF.

The chain combines TRBV7-8 with TRBJ1-1, with TRBD1 as a possible D gene (5 bases). Trimming removed 1 base from V and 4 bases from J, with 10 bases in between. This CDR3 is 14 amino acids long. CDR1 and CDR2 (germline): SGHVS, FQNEAQ. Written as DNA, the CDR3 is TGTGCCAGCAGCTTAGAGCAGGGAGGCACTGAAGCTTTCTTT. Protein product: CASSLEQGGTEAFF.

The V call is TRBV7-9, the J call TRBJ1-2, with D hard to call. The CDR3 extends over 16 amino acids. CDR1 and CDR2 (germline): SEHNR, FQNEAQ (reference sequence). Trimming stripped 1 base from V and 3 bases from J, with 15 bases between. CDR3 sequence reads: CASSLGSAVDYYGYTF. CDR3 in DNA: TGTGCCAGCAGCTTAGGGTCTGCGGTAGACTACTATGGCTACACCTTC.

The V call is TRBV27, the J call TRBJ2-2; a weak D match, TRBD1 (5 bases). Per germline, CDR1 MNHEY and CDR2 SMNVEV (reference sequence). The CDR3 runs 19 residues. V lost 2 bases, J lost 5 bases, and 24 bases lay in between. This chain's CDR3 is CASSLRWGLNRAKTGELFF. DNA of the CDR3: TGTGCCAGCAGTTTACGATGGGGCCTTAACCGAGCCAAGACCGGGGAGCTGTTTTTT.

The V gene is TRBV30, the J gene TRBJ2-7; D might be TRBD1 (6 bases). Per germline, CDR1 GTSNPN and CDR2 SVGIG (reference sequence). CDR3 length equals 16 residues. V was cut by 0 bases and J by 9 bases, with 24 bases left in between. This CDR3 is CAWSVEIWTALGGQYF. The CDR3 DNA is TGTGCCTGGAGTGTCGAAATCTGGACAGCCCTAGGAGGGCAGTACTTC.

The chain employs TRBV19 and TRBJ1-1; TRBD1 agrees at 7 bases. Germline V gene data show CDR1 as LNHDA and CDR2 as SQIVND (reference sequence). V shed 3 bases and J 4 bases; nucleotides not matched to a gene: 8. This CDR3 contains 15 residues. The CDR3 coding sequence is TGTGCCAGTAGTATCTCTTCGACAGGGCTCACTGAAGCTTTCTTT. Translation: CASSISSTGLTEAFF.

This clone was detected once. The gene calls are TRBV9 and TRBJ2-3; 7 positions agree with TRBD2. The J segment lost 0 bases and the V segment lost 3 bases, leaving 4 bases of the junction unmatched. This CDR3 is built from 15 residues. Germline CDR1 and CDR2: SGDLS and YYNGEE. CDR3 region: CASSAWGGSTDTQYF. In nucleotides, the CDR3 is TGTGCCAGCAGCGCGTGGGGGGGTAGCACAGATACGCAGTATTTT. The full variable domain, rest sourced from reference TRBV9 and TRBJ2-3, is DSGVTQTPKHLITATGQRVTLRCSPRSGDLSVYWYQQSLDQGLQFLIQYYNGEERAKGNILERFSAQQFPDLHSELNLSSLELGDSALYFCASSAWGGSTDTQYFGPGTRLTVL.

V gene TRBV9 combines with J gene TRBJ2-3; 10 nucleotides match TRBD2. The CDR3 is 18 residues long. Trimming removed 1 base from V and 1 base from J; junction bases left unmatched: 9. Germline CDR1 and CDR2: SGDLS and YYNGEE. The DNA of the CDR3 is TGTGCCAGCAGCGTACAAGCGGGAGGGACTTATGGCACAGATACGCAGTATTTT. Translation: CASSVQAGGTYGTDTQYF.

This chain joins TRBV6-1 and TRBJ1-2, with D maybe TRBD1 (6 bases). The V gene lost 1 base and the J gene lost 8 bases, with 14 bases spanning the gap. CDR3 length: 14 residues. Germline CDR1 and CDR2: MNHNS and SASEGT. CDR3 nucleotide sequence: TGTGCCAGCAGTGAAGGCAGGGGCGGAGAGGGCTACACCTTC. Translation: CASSEGRGGEGYTF.

The chain joins TRBV27 to TRBJ2-7; D may be TRBD1 (6 bases). With 8 bases removed from V and 3 bases from J, the gap between germline ends came to 17 bases. The length of the CDR3 is 14 residues. Germline V CDR1 and CDR2: MNHEY, SMNVEV (reference sequence). CDR3 loop: CASAQQGLGYEQYF. Here the CDR3 DNA reads TGTGCCAGCGCCCAACAGGGATTAGGCTACGAGCAGTACTTC.

The V and J genes are TRBV6-5 and TRBJ1-6; D might be TRBD1 (5 bases). There are 13 residues in the CDR3. Germline-derived CDR1 and CDR2 are MNHEY and SVGAGI. V gave up 3 bases and J gave up 10 bases, with 10 bases separating them. The CDR3 nucleotides are TGTGCCAGCAGTTATGGGGGGTCCTCACCCCTCCACTTT. Encoded protein: CASSYGGSSPLHF.

The chain couples TRBV6-6 to TRBJ2-7; D unresolved. Trimming shortened V by 0 bases and J by 1 base, and 7 bases separated the two germline ends. From germline, CDR1 is MNHNY and CDR2 SVGAGI (reference sequence). The CDR3 is 14 amino acids. The CDR3 reads CASSYSGGSYEQYF. The CDR3 DNA sequence: TGTGCCAGCAGTTACTCCGGCGGATCCTACGAGCAGTACTTC.

This clone was detected only once. The chain has TRBV6-1 and TRBJ2-1; 7 bases map to TRBD2. The CDR3 length is 15 residues. The ends lost 8 bases at V and 5 bases at J; junction bases unmatched: 12. Per germline, CDR1 MNHNS and CDR2 SASEGT. CDR3 protein: CASGHRPGGNNEQFF. The CDR3 DNA follows: TGTGCCAGCGGACATAGGCCCGGGGGGAACAATGAGCAGTTCTTC.

This clone is termed medium-sized. The chain employs TRBV11-2 and TRBJ1-2; D possibly corresponds to TRBD1 (5 bases). Germline V gene lookup returns CDR1 SGHAT and CDR2 FQNNGV. The CDR3 is 14 amino acids. Trimming stripped 3 bases from V and 4 bases from J, with 12 bases between. CDR3 protein: CASSFGTEGYGYTF. CDR3 DNA: TGTGCCAGCAGCTTTGGGACGGAGGGCTATGGCTACACCTTC.

The CDR3 sequence is CASSQVGRGRYGYTF. The CDR3, as DNA: TGCGCCAGCAGCCAAGTAGGGAGGGGGAGGTATGGCTACACCTTC. The chain combines TRBV4-3 with TRBJ1-2, with D possibly matching TRBD1 (6 bases). The CDR3 runs to 15 residues. Between the trimmed V and J ends, which lost 1 base and 5 bases, there was a span of 14 bases. CDR1 is LGHNA, CDR2 YSLEER, per germline.

The J gene is TRBJ1-1, the V gene TRBV27; D is perhaps TRBD1 (6 bases). The V end lost 7 bases, the J end lost 6 bases, and 15 bases lay between the germline ends. Germline values: CDR1 MNHEY, CDR2 SMNVEV (reference sequence). The length of the CDR3 is 13 residues. CDR3 region: CASKFGGAPEAFF. For the CDR3, the DNA is TGTGCCAGCAAGTTCGGGGGGGCCCCTGAAGCTTTCTTT.